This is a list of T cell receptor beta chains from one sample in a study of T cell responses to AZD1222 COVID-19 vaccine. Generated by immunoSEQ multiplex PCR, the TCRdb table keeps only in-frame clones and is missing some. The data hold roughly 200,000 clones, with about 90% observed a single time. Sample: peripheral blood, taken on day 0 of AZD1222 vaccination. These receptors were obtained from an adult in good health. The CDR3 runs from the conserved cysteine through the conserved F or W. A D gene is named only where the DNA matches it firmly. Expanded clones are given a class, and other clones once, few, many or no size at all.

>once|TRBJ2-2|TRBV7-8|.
CASSPLASRNTGELFF
TGTGCCAGCAGCCCTCTTGCGAGCAGGAACACCGGGGAGCTGTTTTTT
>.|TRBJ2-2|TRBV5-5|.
CASSLGGPGTGELFF
TGTGCCAGCAGCTTGGGGGGGCCGGGGACCGGGGAGCTGTTTTTT
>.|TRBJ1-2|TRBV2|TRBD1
CASRVDGQGNYGYTF
TGTGCCAGCAGGGTAGACGGACAGGGTAACTATGGCTACACCTTC
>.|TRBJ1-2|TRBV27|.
CASTPRGGGQRGIGYTF
TGTGCCAGCACTCCGCGAGGGGGTGGTCAAAGGGGCATCGGCTACACCTTC
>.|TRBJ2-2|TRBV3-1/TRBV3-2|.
CASSQGDGAAGELFF
TGTGCCAGCAGCCAAGGGGACGGAGCCGCCGGGGAGCTGTTTTTT
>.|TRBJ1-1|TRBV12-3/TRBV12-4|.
CASSSRASEAFF
TGTGCCAGCAGTTCCAGAGCATCTGAAGCTTTCTTT
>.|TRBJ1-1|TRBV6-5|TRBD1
CASSYSIGGDREAFF
TGTGCCAGCAGTTACTCGATAGGGGGCGATAGAGAAGCTTTCTTT
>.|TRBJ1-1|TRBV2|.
CASSPRRGVKAFF
TGTGCCAGCAGCCCCCGACGGGGGGTTAAAGCTTTCTTT
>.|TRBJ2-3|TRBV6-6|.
CASSRWGGGTSTDTQYF
TGTGCCAGCAGTCGATGGGGGGGCGGGACTAGCACAGATACGCAGTATTTT
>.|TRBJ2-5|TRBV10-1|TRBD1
CAILTGGQETQYF
TGCGCCATCCTGACAGGGGGCCAGGAGACCCAGTACTTC
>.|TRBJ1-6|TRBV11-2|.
CASSHDSYNSPLHF
TGTGCCAGCAGCCACGACAGTTATAATTCACCCCTCCACTTT
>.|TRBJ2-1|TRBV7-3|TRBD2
CASSLGRGGWLPYNEQFF
TGTGCCAGCAGCCTTGGCCGGGGGGGCTGGCTACCCTACAATGAGCAGTTCTTC
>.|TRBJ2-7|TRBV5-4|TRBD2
CASSLTSGVHEQYF
TGTGCCAGCAGCTTAACAAGCGGGGTCCACGAGCAGTACTTC
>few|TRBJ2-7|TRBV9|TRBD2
CASSVSGISHEQYF
TGTGCCAGCAGCGTAAGCGGGATTAGCCACGAGCAGTACTTC
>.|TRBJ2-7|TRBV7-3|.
CASSLTGGRMPYEQYF
TGTGCCAGCAGCTTAACGGGCGGACGGATGCCCTACGAGCAGTACTTC
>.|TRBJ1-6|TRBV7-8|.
CASSPGGGRGYNSPLHF
TGTGCCAGCAGCCCCGGGGGGGGGCGCGGCTATAATTCACCCCTCCACTTT
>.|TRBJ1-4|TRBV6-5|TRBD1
CASSIDRVTNEKLFF
TGTGCCAGCAGTATCGACAGGGTTACTAATGAAAAACTGTTTTTT
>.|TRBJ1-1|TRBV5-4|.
CASSLRGGSTEAFF
TGTGCCAGCAGCTTGCGGGGGGGGAGTACTGAAGCTTTCTTT
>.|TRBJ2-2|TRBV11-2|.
CASSLTANTGELFF
TGTGCCAGCAGCTTAACAGCGAACACCGGGGAGCTGTTTTTT
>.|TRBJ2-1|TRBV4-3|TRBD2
CASSPRTSGLNEQFF
TGCGCCAGCAGCCCTCGGACTAGCGGTCTCAATGAGCAGTTCTTC
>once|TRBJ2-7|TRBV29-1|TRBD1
CSVEDKDPGQGPYEQYF
TGCAGCGTTGAAGACAAAGACCCGGGACAGGGCCCCTACGAGCAGTACTTC
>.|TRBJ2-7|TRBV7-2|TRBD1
CASSEEHGTGGRNEQYF
TGTGCCAGCAGCGAAGAGCACGGGACAGGGGGCAGGAACGAGCAGTACTTC
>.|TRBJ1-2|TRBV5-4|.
CASSPGGYGYTF
TGTGCCAGCAGCCCTGGTGGGTATGGCTACACCTTC
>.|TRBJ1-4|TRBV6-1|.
CASSEGAGFEKLFF
TGTGCCAGCAGTGAAGGGGCGGGGTTTGAAAAACTGTTTTTT
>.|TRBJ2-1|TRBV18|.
CASSPGAPILNEQFF
TGTGCCAGCTCACCAGGAGCTCCCATACTCAATGAGCAGTTCTTC
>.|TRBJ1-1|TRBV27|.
CASSLRWDTEAFF
TGTGCCAGCAGCCTCCGTTGGGACACTGAAGCTTTCTTT
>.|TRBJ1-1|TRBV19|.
CASTRIKGGSTEAFF
TGTGCCAGTACCCGAATTAAGGGAGGGAGCACTGAAGCTTTCTTT
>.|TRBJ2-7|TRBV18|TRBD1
CASSPMGQSLSYEQYF
TGTGCCAGCTCACCAATGGGACAGAGCCTCTCCTACGAGCAGTACTTC
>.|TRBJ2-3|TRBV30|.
CAWRGDQGYTDTQYF
TGTGCCTGGAGGGGGGACCAGGGATACACAGATACGCAGTATTTT
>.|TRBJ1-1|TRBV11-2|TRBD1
CASSLADRDWPEAFF
TGTGCCAGCAGCTTGGCAGACAGGGATTGGCCCGAAGCTTTCTTT
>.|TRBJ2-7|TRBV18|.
CASSPLDGSGEQYF
TGTGCCAGCTCACCACTCGACGGTAGCGGCGAGCAGTACTTC
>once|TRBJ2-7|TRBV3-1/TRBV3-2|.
CASSQGGGNEQYF
TGTGCCAGCAGCCAAGGAGGAGGGAACGAGCAGTACTTC
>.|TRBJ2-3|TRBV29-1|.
CSVELTGVLDTQYF
TGCAGCGTTGAATTGACCGGGGTCCTCGATACGCAGTATTTT
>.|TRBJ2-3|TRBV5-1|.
CASSSLGADTQYF
TGCGCCAGCAGCTCCCTCGGGGCCGATACGCAGTATTTT
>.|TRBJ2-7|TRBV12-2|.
CASRPIRDRGYEQYF
TGTGCAAGTCGCCCTATCCGGGACAGGGGGTACGAGCAGTACTTC
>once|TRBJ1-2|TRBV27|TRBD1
CASGYRGVQGGYTF
TGTGCCAGCGGATACAGGGGCGTACAGGGTGGCTACACCTTC
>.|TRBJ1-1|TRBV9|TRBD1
CASSAGGKNTEAFF
TGTGCCAGCAGCGCAGGGGGAAAGAACACTGAAGCTTTCTTT
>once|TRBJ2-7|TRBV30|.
CAWSAVGRGVYEQYF
TGTGCCTGGAGTGCTGTGGGCAGGGGGGTCTACGAGCAGTACTTC
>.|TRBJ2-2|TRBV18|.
CASQRNGAGNTGELFF
TGTGCCAGCCAGCGAAATGGGGCGGGGAACACCGGGGAGCTGTTTTTT
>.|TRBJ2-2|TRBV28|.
CASRLTQGWGGELFF
TGTGCCAGCAGACTTACACAGGGCTGGGGCGGGGAGCTGTTTTTT